This T cell receptor beta chain was obtained from a study of T cells in Graves' hyperthyroidism and ophthalmopathy. Whole-study findings and limits: Most thyroid clonotypes that were expanded above 0.001 also turned up in blood.

Blood dates from first hyperthyroidism diagnosis, before any ophthalmopathy symptoms. Many counts were recorded for this clonotype. The antigen is not known. Germline CDR1 and CDR2: SGDLS and YYNGEE. V was pared by 0 bases and J by 6 bases, with 19 bases between. The CDR3 totals 16 residues. TCR beta CDR3 sequences were amplified from RNA transcripts. First-round RT-PCR targeting the TCR CDR3 was performed with the HTBI primer set. TCRdb independently ran MiXCR on the multiplex PCR reads; one entry per CDR3 protein. The data hold fewer than 450,000 distinct CDR3 sequences, with about a sixth observed a single time.

The V gene is TRBV9, the J gene TRBJ2-7; no firm D call. The sample consisted of blood. This clonotype was obtained from a woman in her 30s with Graves' hyperthyroidism that later progressed to Graves' ophthalmopathy. This CDR3 is CASSVAGSLHIGEQYF. CDR3 nucleotide sequence: TGTGCCAGCAGCGTAGCGGGCAGTCTTCACATCGGCGAGCAGTACTTC.